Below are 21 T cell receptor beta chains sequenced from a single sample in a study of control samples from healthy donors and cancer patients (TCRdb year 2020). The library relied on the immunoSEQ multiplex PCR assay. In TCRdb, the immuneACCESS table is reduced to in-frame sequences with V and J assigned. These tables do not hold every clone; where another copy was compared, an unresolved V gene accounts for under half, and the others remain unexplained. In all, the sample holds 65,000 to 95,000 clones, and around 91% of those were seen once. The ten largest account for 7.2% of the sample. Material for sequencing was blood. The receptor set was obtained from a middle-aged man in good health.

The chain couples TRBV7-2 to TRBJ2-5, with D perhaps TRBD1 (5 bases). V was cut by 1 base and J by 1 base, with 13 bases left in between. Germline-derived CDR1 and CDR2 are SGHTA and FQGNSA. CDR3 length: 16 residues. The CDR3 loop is CASSLGPQGSQETQYF. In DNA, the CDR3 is TGTGCCAGCAGCTTAGGGCCCCAGGGCAGCCAAGAGACCCAGTACTTC.

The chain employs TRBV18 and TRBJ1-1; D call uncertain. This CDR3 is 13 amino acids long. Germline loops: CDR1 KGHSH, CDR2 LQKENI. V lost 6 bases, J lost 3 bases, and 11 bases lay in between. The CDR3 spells CASSPHGDTEAFF. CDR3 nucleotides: TGTGCCAGCTCCCCCCACGGGGACACTGAAGCTTTCTTT.

The DNA of the CDR3 is TGTGCCACCGAGGTCGGACTTGGCAATCAGCCCCAGCATTTT. The encoded protein is CATEVGLGNQPQHF. The genes are TRBV15 and TRBJ1-5, with D hard to call. CDR1 LNHNV and CDR2 YYDKDF come from the germline V gene (reference sequence). V dropped 8 bases and J dropped 2 bases, with 13 bases sitting between them. The CDR3 is 14 amino acids.

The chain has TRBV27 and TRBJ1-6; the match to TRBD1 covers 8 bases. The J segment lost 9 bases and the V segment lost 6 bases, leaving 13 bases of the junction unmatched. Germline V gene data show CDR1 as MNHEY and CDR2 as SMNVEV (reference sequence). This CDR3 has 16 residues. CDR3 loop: CASRSSDRVKRSPLHF. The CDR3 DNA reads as TGTGCCAGCAGATCCTCGGACAGGGTGAAACGTTCACCCCTCCACTTT.

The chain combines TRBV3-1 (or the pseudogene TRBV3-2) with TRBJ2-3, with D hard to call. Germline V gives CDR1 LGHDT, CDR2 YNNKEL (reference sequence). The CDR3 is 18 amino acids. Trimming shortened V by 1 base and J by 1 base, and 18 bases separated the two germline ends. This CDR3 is CASSQGRAAWLGTDTQYF. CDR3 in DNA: TGTGCCAGCAGCCAAGGTCGGGCAGCATGGTTGGGCACAGATACGCAGTATTTT.

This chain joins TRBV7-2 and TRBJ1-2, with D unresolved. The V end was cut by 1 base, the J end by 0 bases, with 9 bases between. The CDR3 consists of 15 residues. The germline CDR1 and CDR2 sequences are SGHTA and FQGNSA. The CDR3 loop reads CASSLGFSANYGYTF. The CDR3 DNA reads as TGTGCCAGCAGCTTAGGGTTTTCTGCTAACTATGGCTACACCTTC.

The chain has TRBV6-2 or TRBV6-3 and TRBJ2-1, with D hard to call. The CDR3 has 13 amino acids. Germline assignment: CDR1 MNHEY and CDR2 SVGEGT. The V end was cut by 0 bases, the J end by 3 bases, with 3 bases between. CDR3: CASSYSDYNEQFF. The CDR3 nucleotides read TGTGCCAGCAGTTACTCGGACTACAATGAGCAGTTCTTC.

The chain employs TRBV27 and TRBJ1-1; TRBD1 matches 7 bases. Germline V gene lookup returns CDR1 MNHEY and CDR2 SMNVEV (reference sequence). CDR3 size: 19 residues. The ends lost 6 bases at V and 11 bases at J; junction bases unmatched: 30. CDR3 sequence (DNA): TGTGCCAGCAGGCGATATTCGGCCGATTCCACAGGGGTCCTCAGGGCGGCTTTCTTT. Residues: CASRRYSADSTGVLRAAFF.

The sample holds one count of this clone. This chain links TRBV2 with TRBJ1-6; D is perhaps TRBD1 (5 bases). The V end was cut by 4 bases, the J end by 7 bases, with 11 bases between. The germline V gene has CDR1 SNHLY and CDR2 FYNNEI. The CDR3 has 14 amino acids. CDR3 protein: CASSVTGGNSPLHF. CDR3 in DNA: TGTGCCAGCAGTGTAACTGGGGGGAATTCACCCCTCCACTTT. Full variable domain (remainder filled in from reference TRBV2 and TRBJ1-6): EPEVTQTPSHQVTQMGQEVILRCVPISNHLYFYWYRQILGQKVEFLVSFYNNEISEKSEIFDDQFSVERPDGSNFTLKIRSTKLEDSAMYFCASSVTGGNSPLHFGNGTRLTVT.

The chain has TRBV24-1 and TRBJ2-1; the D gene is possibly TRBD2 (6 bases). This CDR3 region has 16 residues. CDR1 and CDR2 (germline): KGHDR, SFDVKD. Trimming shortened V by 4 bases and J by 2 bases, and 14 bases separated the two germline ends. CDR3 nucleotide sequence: TGTGCCACCAGTGACCCGGCACTAGCCCCCTACAATGAGCAGTTCTTC. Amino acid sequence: CATSDPALAPYNEQFF.

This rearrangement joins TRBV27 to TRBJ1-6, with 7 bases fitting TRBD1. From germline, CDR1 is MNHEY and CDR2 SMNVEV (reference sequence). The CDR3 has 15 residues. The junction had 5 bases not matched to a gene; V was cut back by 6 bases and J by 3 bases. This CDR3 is CASSPRDSYNSPLHF. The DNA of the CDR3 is TGTGCCAGCAGCCCCCGGGACAGCTATAATTCACCCCTCCACTTT.

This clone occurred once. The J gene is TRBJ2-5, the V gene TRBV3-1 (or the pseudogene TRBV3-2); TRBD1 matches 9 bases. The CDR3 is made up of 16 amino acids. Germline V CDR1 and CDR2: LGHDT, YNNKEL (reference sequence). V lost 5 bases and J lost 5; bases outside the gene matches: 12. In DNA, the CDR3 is TGTGCCAGCAGCGAAGGGACAGGGACCCGGAGGGAGACCCAGTACTTC. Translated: CASSEGTGTRRETQYF.

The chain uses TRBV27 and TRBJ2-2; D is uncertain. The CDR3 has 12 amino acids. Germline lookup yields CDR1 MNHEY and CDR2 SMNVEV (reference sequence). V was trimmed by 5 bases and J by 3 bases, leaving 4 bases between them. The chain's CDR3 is CASSRYTGELFF. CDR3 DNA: TGTGCCAGCAGTAGGTACACCGGGGAGCTGTTTTTT.

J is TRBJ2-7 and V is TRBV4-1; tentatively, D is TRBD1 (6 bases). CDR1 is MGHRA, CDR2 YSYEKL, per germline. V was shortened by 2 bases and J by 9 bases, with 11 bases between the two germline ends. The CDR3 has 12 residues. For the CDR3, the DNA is TGCGCCAGCAGCCAATCTACAGGGCGGCAGTACTTC. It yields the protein CASSQSTGRQYF.

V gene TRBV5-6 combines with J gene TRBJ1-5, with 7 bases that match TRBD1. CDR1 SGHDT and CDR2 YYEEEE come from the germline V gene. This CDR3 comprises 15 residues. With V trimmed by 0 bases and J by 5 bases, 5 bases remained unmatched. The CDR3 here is CASSLVGGGDQPQHF. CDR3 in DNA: TGTGCCAGCAGCTTGGTAGGAGGGGGCGATCAGCCCCAGCATTTT.

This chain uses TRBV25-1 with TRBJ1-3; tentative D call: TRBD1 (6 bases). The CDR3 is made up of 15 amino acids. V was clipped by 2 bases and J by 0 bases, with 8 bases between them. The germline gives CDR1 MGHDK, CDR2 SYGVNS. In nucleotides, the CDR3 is TGTGCCAGCAGTGAAATGGGACACTCTGGAAACACCATATATTTT. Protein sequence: CASSEMGHSGNTIYF.

The CDR3 loop is CASSRGQGGAYEQYF. The CDR3 DNA follows: TGTGCCAGCAGCCGGGGACAAGGGGGTGCCTACGAGCAGTACTTC. V and J are TRBV5-5 and TRBJ2-7, with D maybe TRBD1 (6 bases). Trimming removed 4 bases from V and 2 bases from J, with 16 bases in between. Germline CDR1 reads SGHKS; CDR2 reads YYEKEE (reference sequence). The CDR3 extends over 15 amino acids.

CDR3 sequence (DNA): TGTGCCAGCAAGAGCGGGACTAGTCTCCACGAGCAGTACTTC. It codes for CASKSGTSLHEQYF. V is TRBV21-1 and J is TRBJ2-7; the table's D call, TRBD2, has no DNA check behind it. TRBV21-1 is shown as a pseudogene. The CDR3 runs to 14 residues.

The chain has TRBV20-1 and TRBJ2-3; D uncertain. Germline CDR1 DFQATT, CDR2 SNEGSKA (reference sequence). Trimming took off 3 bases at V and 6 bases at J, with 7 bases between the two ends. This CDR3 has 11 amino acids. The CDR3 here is CSASRHDTQYF. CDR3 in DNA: TGCAGTGCTAGTAGGCACGATACGCAGTATTTT.

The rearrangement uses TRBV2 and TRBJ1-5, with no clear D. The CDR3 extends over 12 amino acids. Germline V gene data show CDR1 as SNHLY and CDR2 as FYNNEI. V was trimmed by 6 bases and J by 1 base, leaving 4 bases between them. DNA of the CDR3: TGTGCCAGCAGATTCAGCAATCAGCCCCAGCATTTT. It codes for CASRFSNQPQHF. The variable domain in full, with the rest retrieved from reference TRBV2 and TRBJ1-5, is EPEVTQTPSHQVTQMGQEVILRCVPISNHLYFYWYRQILGQKVEFLVSFYNNEISEKSEIFDDQFSVERPDGSNFTLKIRSTKLEDSAMYFCASRFSNQPQHFGDGTRLSIL.

As DNA, the CDR3 is TGTGCCAGCAGCTCCTACCGGGACGGAATCCACGAGTACTATGGCTACACCTTC. Its translation: CASSSYRDGIHEYYGYTF. V gene TRBV7-9 combines with J gene TRBJ1-2; D possibly corresponds to TRBD1 (5 bases). This CDR3 spans 18 amino acids. The V gene lost 4 bases and the J gene lost 3 bases, with 24 bases spanning the gap. Germline V CDR1 and CDR2: SEHNR, FQNEAQ (reference sequence).